Sequencing of this T cell receptor (beta chain) was carried out in a study of blood T cell repertoires in COVID-19. Study-wide background: COVID-19 samples, acute and convalescent, were from the United States, Italy and Spain. In each case, the material was cDNA or gDNA derived from T cells, B-cell-depleted T cells, or PBMCs.

Authors' processing steps: Reference gene primer amplification yielded estimated nucleated cell counts. Repertoires were generated with immunoSEQ multiplex PCR, while TCRdb's copy carries only in-frame clones and drops some. The V and J calls and clone size come from that table; D and trimming were worked out from the DNA. The sample has roughly 130,000 clones, roughly 82% seen once. V was clipped by 5 bases and J by 4 bases; unmatched bases: 7. Germline V gives CDR1 SGHVS, CDR2 FNYEAQ. This CDR3 contains 15 residues. This rearrangement joins TRBV7-6 to TRBJ2-3; 9 nucleotides agree with TRBD1. This receptor was obtained from a man aged 80 or over with acute or convalescent COVID-19. Material for sequencing was peripheral blood. CDR3 nucleotides: TGTGCCAGCAGCCCAGACAGGGGGGGCCCAGATACGCAGTATTTT. Translation gives CASSPDRGGPDTQYF.